Sequencing of this TCR beta chain was carried out in a study of blood T cells in healthy people across ages. Next came a second PCR, run for about 6 to 12 cycles, which used a sample-barcoded 5' primer along with a J-beta primer mix. TCRdb processed the 5' RACE reads anew with MiXCR; each CDR3 protein has one entry. This sample carries fewer than 900,000 distinct CDR3 sequences, about 40% of them seen once, and the ten largest clones take 20% to 25%. This clonotype was found a few times. This sequence originates from an older woman in good health. Sequenced sample: blood.

The CDR3 reads CASSKDRLMGRLSYEQYF. The CDR3 DNA follows: TGTGCCAGCAGCAAAGATCGGCTTATGGGGCGGCTCTCCTACGAGCAGTACTTC. The V call is TRBV21-1, the J call TRBJ2-7; the DNA was not used to check the table's D call, TRBD1. TRBV21-1 is flagged as a pseudogene. CDR3 length: 18 amino acids.